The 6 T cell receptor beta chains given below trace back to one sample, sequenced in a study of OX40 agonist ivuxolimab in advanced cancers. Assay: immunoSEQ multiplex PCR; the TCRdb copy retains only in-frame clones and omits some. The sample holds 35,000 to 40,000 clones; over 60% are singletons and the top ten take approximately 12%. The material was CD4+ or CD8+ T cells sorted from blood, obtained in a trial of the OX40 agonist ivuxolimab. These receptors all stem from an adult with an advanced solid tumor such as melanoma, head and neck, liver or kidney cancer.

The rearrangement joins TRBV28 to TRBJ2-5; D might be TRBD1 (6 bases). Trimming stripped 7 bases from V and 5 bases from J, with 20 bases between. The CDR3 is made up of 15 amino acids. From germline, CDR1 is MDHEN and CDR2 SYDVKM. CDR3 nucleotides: TGTGCCAGCACCCGCCCACAGGGTTCTGGGGAGACCCAGTACTTC. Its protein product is CASTRPQGSGETQYF.

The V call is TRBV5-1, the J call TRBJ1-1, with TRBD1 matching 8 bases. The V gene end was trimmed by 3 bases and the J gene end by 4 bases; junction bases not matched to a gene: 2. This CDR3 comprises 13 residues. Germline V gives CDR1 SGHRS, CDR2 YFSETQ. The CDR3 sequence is CASSYQGATEAFF. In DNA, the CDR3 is TGCGCCAGCAGCTATCAGGGGGCCACTGAAGCTTTCTTT.

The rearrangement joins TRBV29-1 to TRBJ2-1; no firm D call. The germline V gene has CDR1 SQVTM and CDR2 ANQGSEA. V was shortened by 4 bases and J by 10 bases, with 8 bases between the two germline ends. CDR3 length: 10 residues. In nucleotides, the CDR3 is TGCAGCGTTGTTGGCAGGGAGCAGTTCTTC. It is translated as CSVVGREQFF.

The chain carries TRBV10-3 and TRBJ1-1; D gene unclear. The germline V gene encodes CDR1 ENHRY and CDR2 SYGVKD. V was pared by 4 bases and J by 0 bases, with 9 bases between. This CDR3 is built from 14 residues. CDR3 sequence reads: CAISAGGMNTEAFF. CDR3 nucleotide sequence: TGTGCCATCAGTGCGGGCGGCATGAACACTGAAGCTTTCTTT.

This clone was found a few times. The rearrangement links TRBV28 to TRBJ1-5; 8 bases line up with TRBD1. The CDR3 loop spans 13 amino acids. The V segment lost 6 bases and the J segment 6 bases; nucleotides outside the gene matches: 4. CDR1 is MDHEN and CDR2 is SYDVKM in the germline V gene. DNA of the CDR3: TGTGCCAGCAGGACAGGGGAAAGTCAGCCCCAGCATTTT. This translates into CASRTGESQPQHF.

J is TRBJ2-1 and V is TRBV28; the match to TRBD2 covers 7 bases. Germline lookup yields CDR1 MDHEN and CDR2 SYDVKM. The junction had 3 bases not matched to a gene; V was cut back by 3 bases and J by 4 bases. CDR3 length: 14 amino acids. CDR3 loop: CASSFRREYNEQFF. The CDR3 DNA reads TGTGCCAGCAGTTTCCGGCGGGAGTACAATGAGCAGTTCTTC.